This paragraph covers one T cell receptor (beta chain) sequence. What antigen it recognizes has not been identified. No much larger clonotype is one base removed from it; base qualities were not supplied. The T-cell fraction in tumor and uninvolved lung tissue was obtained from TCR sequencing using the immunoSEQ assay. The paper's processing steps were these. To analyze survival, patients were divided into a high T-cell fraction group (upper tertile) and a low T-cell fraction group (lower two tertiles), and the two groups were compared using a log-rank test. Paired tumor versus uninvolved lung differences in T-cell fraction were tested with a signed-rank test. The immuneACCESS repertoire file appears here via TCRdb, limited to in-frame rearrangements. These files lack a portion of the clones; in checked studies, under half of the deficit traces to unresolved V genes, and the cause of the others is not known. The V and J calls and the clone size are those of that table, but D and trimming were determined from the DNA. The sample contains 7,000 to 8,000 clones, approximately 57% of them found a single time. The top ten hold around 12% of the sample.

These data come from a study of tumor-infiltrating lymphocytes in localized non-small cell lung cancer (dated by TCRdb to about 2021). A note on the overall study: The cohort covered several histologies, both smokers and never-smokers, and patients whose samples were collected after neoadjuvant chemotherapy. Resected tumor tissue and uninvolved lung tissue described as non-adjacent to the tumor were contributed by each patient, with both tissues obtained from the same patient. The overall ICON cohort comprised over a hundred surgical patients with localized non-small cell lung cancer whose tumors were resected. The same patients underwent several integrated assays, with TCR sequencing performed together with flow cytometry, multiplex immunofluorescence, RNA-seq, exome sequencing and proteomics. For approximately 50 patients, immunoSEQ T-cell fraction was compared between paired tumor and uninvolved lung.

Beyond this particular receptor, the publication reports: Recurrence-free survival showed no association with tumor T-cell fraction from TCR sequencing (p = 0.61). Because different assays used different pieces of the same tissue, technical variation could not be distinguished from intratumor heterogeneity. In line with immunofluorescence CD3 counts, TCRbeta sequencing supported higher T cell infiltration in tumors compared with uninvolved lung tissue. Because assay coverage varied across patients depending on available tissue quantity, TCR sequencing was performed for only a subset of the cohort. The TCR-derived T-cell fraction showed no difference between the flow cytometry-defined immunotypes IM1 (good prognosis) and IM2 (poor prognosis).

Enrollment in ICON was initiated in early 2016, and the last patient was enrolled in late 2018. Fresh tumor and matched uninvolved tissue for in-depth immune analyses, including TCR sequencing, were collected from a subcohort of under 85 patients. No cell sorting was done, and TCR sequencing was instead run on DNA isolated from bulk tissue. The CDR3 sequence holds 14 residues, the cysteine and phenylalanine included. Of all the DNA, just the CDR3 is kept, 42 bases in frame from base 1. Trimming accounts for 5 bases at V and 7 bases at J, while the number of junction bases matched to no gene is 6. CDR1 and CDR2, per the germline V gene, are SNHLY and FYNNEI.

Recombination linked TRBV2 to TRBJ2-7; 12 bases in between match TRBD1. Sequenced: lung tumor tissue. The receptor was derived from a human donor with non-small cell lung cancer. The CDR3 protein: CASSPGQGAGEQYF. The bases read TGTGCCAGCAGTCCGGGACAGGGGGCTGGGGAGCAGTACTTC.